These 32 T cell receptor beta chains share one sample of origin, sequenced in a study of blood T cell repertoires in COVID-19. Using immunoSEQ multiplex PCR, the repertoire was profiled, and TCRdb retains in-frame clones only, with some absent. This table holds roughly 20,000 clones, around three quarters found once. Sequenced sample: peripheral blood. All receptors derive from a man between 65 and 85 years old with COVID-19, enrolled during active disease.

The J gene is TRBJ1-2, the V gene TRBV29-1; D is unresolved. Germline V CDR1 and CDR2: SQVTM, ANQGSEA. V lost 3 bases and J 0 bases, leaving 17 bases between the germline ends. The CDR3 runs to 16 residues. For the CDR3, the DNA is TGCAGCGTTGATGGCCAGTTCACCTTCTCTAACTATGGCTACACCTTC. It is translated as CSVDGQFTFSNYGYTF.

This chain connects TRBV5-5 to TRBJ1-4; D is uncertain. V lost 0 bases and J lost 4, with 7 bases in between. The CDR3 length is 14 residues. Germline CDR1 reads SGHKS; CDR2 reads YYEKEE (reference sequence). The CDR3 DNA reads as TGTGCCAGCAGCTTGGTACAAATTAATGAAAAACTGTTTTTT. Translated: CASSLVQINEKLFF.

This clone was detected once. V usage is TRBV10-2 and J usage is TRBJ2-2; TRBD1 might be the D (5 bases). CDR1 WSHSY and CDR2 SAAADI come from the germline V gene. Trimming pared 6 bases from V and 3 bases from J, leaving 8 bases between. CDR3 length: 13 residues. CDR3 sequence: CASRDTDTGELFF. CDR3 nucleotides: TGCGCCAGCAGGGACACAGACACCGGGGAGCTGTTTTTT.

This clone appeared a few times. The chain recombines TRBV11-2 with TRBJ1-1; possibly TRBD1 for D (5 bases). V was pared by 5 bases and J by 11 bases, with 15 bases between. The CDR3 covers 12 residues. In germline, CDR1 is SGHAT, CDR2 FQNNGV. This CDR3 is CASSLAGTWAFF. The DNA for the CDR3 is TGTGCCAGCAGCCTAGCGGGGACTTGGGCTTTCTTT. Based on the CDR3 plus reference TRBV11-2 and TRBJ1-1, the full variable domain is EAGVAQSPRYKIIEKRQSVAFWCNPISGHATLYWYQQILGQGPKLLIQFQNNGVVDDSQLPKDRFSAERLKGVDSTLKIQPAKLEDSAVYLCASSLAGTWAFFGQGTRLTVV.

V usage is TRBV7-2 and J usage is TRBJ1-1; no clear D. Trimming left V 1 base short and J 1 base short, with 4 bases between. The CDR3 has 13 residues. Germline V CDR1 and CDR2: SGHTA, FQGNSA. CDR3 protein: CASSLVQNTEAFF. The CDR3 nucleotides are TGTGCCAGCAGCTTAGTCCAGAACACTGAAGCTTTCTTT.

This chain links TRBV12-5 with TRBJ1-4; the D gene is possibly TRBD1 (6 bases). V was clipped by 6 bases and J by 8 bases, with 16 bases between them. Germline V gives CDR1 LGHNT, CDR2 FRNRAP. The CDR3 runs to 14 residues. As DNA, the CDR3 is TGTGCTAGTGGAAAACAGGGAGAAAGCGAAAAACTGTTTTTT. This sequence encodes CASGKQGESEKLFF. Drawing the rest from reference TRBV12-5 and TRBJ1-4, the complete variable domain is DARVTQTPRHKVTEMGQEVTMRCQPILGHNTVFWYRQTMMQGLELLAYFRNRAPLDDSGMPKDRFSAEMPDATLATLKIQPSEPRDSAVYFCASGKQGESEKLFFGSGTQLSVL.

The chain couples TRBV4-1 to TRBJ1-1; no clear D. V shed 1 base and J shed 0 bases, with 9 bases lying between them. The CDR3 covers 15 residues. Germline V lookup: CDR1 MGHRA, CDR2 YSYEKL. The CDR3 here is CASSQVGAVNTEAFF. DNA for the CDR3: TGCGCCAGCAGCCAAGTAGGAGCCGTGAACACTGAAGCTTTCTTT.

The table lists this clone with a few counts. The chain couples TRBV21-1 to TRBJ2-7; TRBD2, the table's D call, lacks a check against the DNA. TRBV21-1 is marked as a pseudogene. This CDR3 has 15 amino acids. DNA for the CDR3: TGTGCCAGCAGCAAAGCCGGGACTAGGACACACGAGCAGTACTTC. Its protein is CASSKAGTRTHEQYF.

The chain combines TRBV3-1 (or the pseudogene TRBV3-2) with TRBJ2-1; maybe TRBD2 (5 bases). CDR3 length equals 15 residues. The germline CDR1 and CDR2 sequences are LGHDT and YNNKEL (reference sequence). V gave up 0 bases and J gave up 1 base, with 7 bases separating them. The CDR3 here is CASSQDTGSYNEQFF. The DNA of the CDR3 is TGTGCCAGCAGCCAAGATACGGGGTCCTACAATGAGCAGTTCTTC.

DNA for the CDR3: TGTGCCAGCAGTTACTCGATGGGGCCTGAAGCTTTCTTT. This codes for CASSYSMGPEAFF. This sequence joins TRBV6-5 and TRBJ1-1; D possibly corresponds to TRBD1 (5 bases). Trimming removed 0 bases from V and 6 bases from J, with 8 bases in between. Germline V lookup: CDR1 MNHEY, CDR2 SVGAGI. CDR3 length equals 13 residues.

The CDR3 spells CATSRGGNNYGYTF. CDR3 bases: TGTGCCACCAGCAGAGGAGGGAATAACTATGGCTACACCTTC. This sequence joins TRBV15 and TRBJ1-2; D gene uncertain. CDR3 length equals 14 residues. Trimming pared 1 base from V and 1 base from J, leaving 7 bases between. Germline CDR1 is LNHNV and CDR2 is YYDKDF (reference sequence).

This sequence joins TRBV19 and TRBJ2-1, with a tentative D call TRBD1 (5 bases). V lost 1 base, J lost 15 bases, and 13 bases lay in between. Germline lookup yields CDR1 LNHDA and CDR2 SQIVND (reference sequence). The CDR3 contains 12 residues. The CDR3 sequence is CASSIGGKGAFF. As DNA, the CDR3 is TGTGCCAGTAGTATAGGTGGAAAAGGGGCGTTCTTC.

The chain has TRBV18 and TRBJ1-2; D is uncertain. Trimming left V 0 bases short and J 10 bases short, with 12 bases between. Germline CDR1 reads KGHSH; CDR2 reads LQKENI. The CDR3 contains 13 residues. The CDR3 DNA reads as TGTGCCAGCTCACCACCCATGGGGAGGGACTACACCTTC. This gives the protein CASSPPMGRDYTF. The whole variable domain, filled in from reference TRBV18 and TRBJ1-2, reads NAGVMQNPRHLVRRRGQEARLRCSPMKGHSHVYWYRQLPEEGLKFMVYLQKENIIDESGMPKERFSAEFPKEGPSILRIQQVVRGDSAAYFCASSPPMGRDYTFGSGTRLTVV.

The chain is built from TRBV4-2 and TRBJ1-2; D is ambiguous. The CDR3 has 14 amino acids. Germline CDR1 LGHNA, CDR2 YNFKEQ. Trimming shortened V by 4 bases and J by 7 bases, and 16 bases separated the two germline ends. The CDR3 nucleotides are TGTGCCAGCAGCCCCGCCGCTGTCGACTCTGGCTACACCTTC. Translating it yields CASSPAAVDSGYTF.

V is TRBV9 and J is TRBJ2-1; 8 positions agree with TRBD2. This CDR3 is 17 amino acids long. V lost 1 base and J lost 4; bases outside the gene matches: 10. Per the germline V gene, CDR1 is SGDLS and CDR2 is YYNGEE. The CDR3 protein is CASSVKRGGNLYNEQFF. Here the CDR3 DNA reads TGTGCCAGCAGCGTAAAACGGGGGGGAAACCTTTACAATGAGCAGTTCTTC.

The chain is built from TRBV5-1 and TRBJ2-5, with D possibly being TRBD1 (5 bases). The CDR3 is 13 residues long. Per the germline V gene, CDR1 is SGHRS and CDR2 is YFSETQ. Trimming removed 4 bases at V and 1 base at J, with 8 bases between. The CDR3 protein is CASSRGAQETQYF. In DNA form, the CDR3 reads TGCGCCAGCAGCAGGGGCGCCCAAGAGACCCAGTACTTC.

This chain uses TRBV19 with TRBJ2-5, with D possibly being TRBD2 (5 bases). This CDR3 comprises 13 residues. The V and J ends lost 3 bases and 5 bases respectively, with 10 bases between them. Per the germline V gene, CDR1 is LNHDA and CDR2 is SQIVND (reference sequence). The CDR3 sequence is CASSMRDVETQYF. The CDR3 nucleotides are TGTGCCAGTAGTATGAGGGATGTGGAGACCCAGTACTTC.

V gene TRBV4-2 combines with J gene TRBJ2-7; possibly TRBD2 for D (5 bases). The V and J ends lost 8 bases and 5 bases respectively, with 16 bases between them. Germline V gives CDR1 LGHNA, CDR2 YNFKEQ. CDR3 size: 13 residues. CDR3 bases: TGTGCCAGCGGGCGGGCCCCCGGGGACGAGCAGTACTTC. Translating gives CASGRAPGDEQYF.

J is TRBJ1-4 and V is TRBV7-2, with a weak D call TRBD1 (6 bases). V was pared by 5 bases and J by 3 bases, with 16 bases between. The CDR3 is 16 residues long. In germline, CDR1 is SGHTA, CDR2 FQGNSA. The CDR3 nucleotides read TGTGCCAGCAGCCCTAAACTAGGGACATCTAATGAAAAACTGTTTTTT. It codes for CASSPKLGTSNEKLFF.

By sample share, this clone is medium-sized. The chain couples TRBV10-2 to TRBJ1-2, with D tentatively TRBD1 (5 bases). V was clipped by 7 bases and J by 7 bases, with 16 bases between them. The CDR3 extends over 13 amino acids. CDR1 is WSHSY, CDR2 SAAADI, per germline. CDR3 sequence (DNA): TGCGCCAGCAATCCAAGGGGAGGGTCTGGCTACACCTTC. This encodes CASNPRGGSGYTF.

V usage is TRBV5-1 and J usage is TRBJ2-5; tentatively, D is TRBD1 (6 bases). Looked up from germline, CDR1 is SGHRS and CDR2 is YFSETQ. The CDR3 sequence is 13 residues long. V was pared by 3 bases and J by 4 bases, with 10 bases between. Here the CDR3 DNA reads TGCGCCAGCAGCTCAACAGGGCTAGAGACCCAGTACTTC. Its protein product is CASSSTGLETQYF.

This clone was found once. The V call is TRBV10-3, the J call TRBJ2-2; 7 bases fit TRBD2. CDR1 and CDR2 from the germline V gene are ENHRY and SYGVKD. The CDR3 sequence is 14 residues long. J lost 3 bases, V lost 6 bases, and 4 bases had no gene match. The CDR3 DNA follows: TGTGCCATCAGGGGGGGAGGGCACACCGGGGAGCTGTTTTTT. It is translated as CAIRGGGHTGELFF.

The CDR3 nucleotides are TGTGCCAGCAGTGAAGCGTTAGGGACAGTGCATTCACCCCTCCACTTT. Translated, it gives CASSEALGTVHSPLHF. V is TRBV2 and J is TRBJ1-6; 7 nucleotides agree with TRBD1. Unmatched junction bases numbered 7, after V lost 0 bases and J lost 8 bases. Germline V gene sequence: CDR1 SNHLY, CDR2 FYNNEI. The CDR3 length is 16 residues.

The V call is TRBV28, the J call TRBJ2-2; 8 bases line up with TRBD2. After removal of 4 bases from V and 2 bases from J, the junction contained 6 bases not matched to a gene. CDR1 and CDR2 (germline): MDHEN, SYDVKM. The CDR3 consists of 16 residues. The chain's CDR3 is CASSSLREANTGELFF. The CDR3 nucleotides are TGTGCCAGCAGTTCGTTGCGGGAGGCAAACACCGGGGAGCTGTTTTTT.

There are a few counts of this clone. CDR3 loop: CASSSGTVNTGELFF. The CDR3 DNA follows: TGCGCCAGCAGCTCCGGGACAGTTAACACCGGGGAGCTGTTTTTT. This chain links TRBV5-1 with TRBJ2-2; 7 positions match TRBD1. Germline V gives CDR1 SGHRS, CDR2 YFSETQ. This CDR3 is 15 amino acids long. The V and J ends lost 3 bases and 2 bases, in that order; junction bases with no gene match: 4.

Only a few counts were recorded for this clone. This rearrangement joins TRBV7-2 to TRBJ2-5; D is uncertain. The CDR3 consists of 12 residues. Between the trimmed V and J ends, which lost 4 bases and 7 bases, there was a span of 10 bases. Germline CDR1 reads SGHTA; CDR2 reads FQGNSA. The CDR3 reads CASSSLRGTQYF. CDR3 bases: TGTGCCAGCAGCTCCCTACGAGGGACCCAGTACTTC.

The J gene is TRBJ1-2, the V gene TRBV7-9, with D hard to call. Germline loops: CDR1 SEHNR, CDR2 FQNEAQ (reference sequence). The germline V and J ends were trimmed by 6 bases and 2 bases, with 7 bases remaining between them. The CDR3 is made up of 12 amino acids. CDR3 nucleotides: TGTGCCAGCAGTCCGCAGAACTATGGCTACACCTTC. Its translation: CASSPQNYGYTF.

The chain recombines TRBV11-3 with TRBJ2-1; 10 bases are shared with TRBD2. The V gene's germline CDR1 is SGHNT and CDR2 YENEEA. This CDR3 has 16 amino acids. J gave up 8 bases and V 4 bases, and 11 bases lay outside the gene matches. CDR3 in amino acids: CASSCRQREGKHEQFF. The DNA of the CDR3 is TGTGCCAGCAGCTGCCGCCAGCGGGAGGGGAAGCATGAGCAGTTCTTC.

This chain links TRBV7-3 with TRBJ1-4; TRBD1 is a possible D gene (5 bases). CDR1 SGHTA and CDR2 FQGTGA come from the germline V gene. This CDR3 contains 15 residues. V gave up 6 bases and J gave up 5 bases, with 16 bases separating them. The CDR3 DNA reads TGTGCCAGCAGTACTAAGGAGGGGAGAAATGAAAAACTGTTTTTT. Its translation: CASSTKEGRNEKLFF.

This clone was counted only a few times. The chain employs TRBV18 and TRBJ2-3; 10 positions agree with TRBD1. Germline-derived CDR1 and CDR2 are KGHSH and LQKENI. J lost 5 bases, V lost 3 bases, and 8 bases had no gene match. CDR3 length: 16 residues. The CDR3 is CASSPTPTGGRDTQYF. The DNA for the CDR3 is TGTGCCAGCTCACCCACCCCGACAGGGGGCAGAGATACGCAGTATTTT.

The chain uses TRBV6-1 and TRBJ2-2, with D possibly TRBD1 on 5 matching bases. Germline lookup yields CDR1 MNHNS and CDR2 SASEGT. The V gene lost 1 base and the J gene lost 5 bases, with 5 bases spanning the gap. The CDR3 is made up of 13 amino acids. The CDR3 nucleotides read TGTGCCAGCAGTGAAGAGGGGACCGGGGAGCTGTTTTTT. Translated, it gives CASSEEGTGELFF.

The chain recombines TRBV6-4 with TRBJ2-1; 12 positions agree with TRBD2. This CDR3 has 17 residues. Germline lookup yields CDR1 MRHNA and CDR2 SNTAGT. V was pared by 2 bases and J by 5 bases, with 7 bases of the junction left unmatched. The CDR3 here is CASSDPLAGGPNNEQFF. Written as DNA, the CDR3 is TGTGCCAGCAGTGACCCTCTAGCGGGAGGGCCAAACAATGAGCAGTTCTTC.